One sample yielded the 11 T cell receptor beta chains listed below, sequenced in a study of beta chain features in type 1 diabetes. Reverse transcribing all isolated RNA meant expressed TCRB transcripts were sequenced. The table came from immunoSEQ multiplex PCR; TCRdb's copy has only in-frame clones and leaves some out. The sample includes about 210,000 clones, roughly a tenth of them seen just once. The material sequenced was central memory CD4+ T cells from blood. These receptors came from a man aged 18 to 29 in good health.

This clone was detected only a few times. This chain links TRBV9 with TRBJ2-7, with 7 bases aligning to TRBD2. The CDR3 has 16 amino acids. Germline CDR1 is SGDLS and CDR2 is YYNGEE. V lost 0 bases, J lost 2 bases, and 8 bases stayed unmatched. CDR3 DNA sequence: TGTGCCAGCAGCGTAGGGGGACTACCTTCGCCCTACGAGCAGTACTTC. It translates to CASSVGGLPSPYEQYF.

The chain links TRBV5-1 to TRBJ2-5, with 8 bases that match TRBD2. The germline CDR1 and CDR2 sequences are SGHRS and YFSETQ. V lost 4 bases to trimming and J lost 2 bases; unmatched junction nucleotides: 16. The CDR3 totals 18 residues. This CDR3 reads CASSPGISSGSGQETQYF. CDR3 nucleotide sequence: TGCGCCAGCAGCCCGGGGATTTCCAGCGGGAGTGGGCAAGAGACCCAGTACTTC.

This clone showed up just a few times. This chain connects TRBV19 to TRBJ2-2, with D unclear. The CDR3 covers 11 residues. Trimming left V 7 bases short and J 8 bases short, with 8 bases between. The V gene's germline CDR1 is LNHDA and CDR2 SQIVND (reference sequence). The CDR3 DNA sequence: TGTGCCAGTACCGGGTATGGGGAGCTGTTTTTT. Encoded protein: CASTGYGELFF. Full variable domain (rest looked up from reference TRBV19 and TRBJ2-2): DGGITQSPKYLFRKEGQNVTLSCEQNLNHDAMYWYRQDPGQGLRLIYYSQIVNDFQKGDIAEGYSVSREKKESFPLTVTSAQKNPTAFYLCASTGYGELFFGEGSRLTVL.

This clone came up many times. J is TRBJ2-3 and V is TRBV28; D remains ambiguous. The CDR3 is 15 amino acids. Trimming removed 3 bases from V and 0 bases from J, with 10 bases in between. Germline CDR1 is MDHEN and CDR2 is SYDVKM. CDR3 sequence: CASSFDGTSTDTQYF. The CDR3 DNA sequence: TGTGCCAGCAGTTTCGACGGAACTAGCACAGATACGCAGTATTTT. The full variable domain, in which reference TRBV28 and TRBJ2-3 provide the parts outside the CDR3, is DVKVTQSSRYLVKRTGEKVFLECVQDMDHENMFWYRQDPGLGLRLIYFSYDVKMKEKGDIPEGYSVSREKKERFSLILESASTNQTSMYLCASSFDGTSTDTQYFGPGTRLTVL.

This clone was seen more than once but under ten times. A far larger clone is only one base removed, so a read error is likely. As DNA, the CDR3 is TGTGCCATCAATCGAGTAGGCGGGAGGGCCAATGAGCAGTTCTTC. Amino acid sequence: CAINRVGGRANEQFF. The chain couples TRBV10-3 to TRBJ2-1; 9 bases are a match to TRBD2. The junction had 10 bases not matched to a gene; V was cut back by 7 bases and J by 6 bases. The CDR3 is 15 amino acids. CDR1 is ENHRY and CDR2 is SYGVKD in the germline V gene.

The chain links TRBV2 to TRBJ2-7; D not certain. Germline CDR1 reads SNHLY; CDR2 reads FYNNEI. Trimming took off 4 bases at V and 1 base at J, with 5 bases between the two ends. The CDR3 totals 12 residues. The CDR3 region has the DNA TGTGCCAGCAGTGTACAGTCCTACGAGCAGTACTTC. Translated, it gives CASSVQSYEQYF.

In this sample, this clone turned up many times. This chain joins TRBV29-1 and TRBJ2-7; 16 nucleotides agree with TRBD2. CDR1 and CDR2 (germline): SQVTM, ANQGSEA. J gave up 0 bases and V 4 bases, and 9 bases lay outside the gene matches. The CDR3 extends over 18 amino acids. Here the CDR3 DNA reads TGCAGCGTTGTCTCGTTGGGGACTAGCGGGAGGGTCTCCTACGAGCAGTACTTC. It translates to CSVVSLGTSGRVSYEQYF.

This clone was counted a few times. The chain carries TRBV19 and TRBJ2-3; D is unresolved. CDR3 length: 15 residues. From germline, CDR1 is LNHDA and CDR2 SQIVND (reference sequence). Trimming left V 2 bases short and J 0 bases short, with 9 bases between. The DNA for the CDR3 is TGTGCCAGTAGTATAATTCTTACTAGCACAGATACGCAGTATTTT. Translated, it gives CASSIILTSTDTQYF.

This clone was detected only a few times. V and J are TRBV13 and TRBJ2-2; D gene unclear. Trimming shortened V by 1 base and J by 4 bases, and 4 bases separated the two germline ends. Germline V CDR1 and CDR2: PRHDT, FYEKMQ (reference sequence). The CDR3 consists of 13 residues. CDR3 residues: CASSLVGTGELFF. The CDR3 DNA follows: TGTGCCAGCAGCTTAGTGGGCACCGGGGAGCTGTTTTTT.

This clone was counted only a few times. The rearrangement uses TRBV5-1 and TRBJ2-1; TRBD2 matches at 10 bases. The CDR3 contains 14 residues. Germline values: CDR1 SGHRS, CDR2 YFSETQ. Losses at the gene ends were 4 bases for V and 8 bases for J; bases not matched to a gene: 6. CDR3 loop: CASSAGLADDEQFF. The CDR3 DNA is TGCGCCAGCAGCGCCGGACTAGCGGACGATGAGCAGTTCTTC.

A few counts support this clone. The rearrangement links TRBV7-6 to TRBJ1-3; 7 bases map to TRBD1. Trimming at V came to 1 base and at J to 0 bases, leaving 6 bases not matched to a gene. The CDR3 runs to 17 residues. Germline lookup yields CDR1 SGHVS and CDR2 FNYEAQ. CDR3 DNA sequence: TGTGCCAGCAGCTTAGTGGACAGGCCCGGCTCTGGAAACACCATATATTTT. Translated, it gives CASSLVDRPGSGNTIYF.